The 8 T cell receptor beta chains below all came from one sample that was sequenced in a study of cytomegalovirus exposure and HLA in healthy donors. The PCR had 60 Vbeta and 13 Jbeta primers. Repertoires were generated with immunoSEQ multiplex PCR, while TCRdb's copy carries only in-frame clones and drops some. The sample has about 160,000 clones, approximately 88% seen once. The sequenced material came from PBMCs. The receptors were sampled from a young woman in good health and CMV-seronegative.

This chain links TRBV18 with TRBJ1-1; perhaps TRBD1 as D (5 bases). The CDR3 totals 15 residues. Germline V CDR1 and CDR2: KGHSH, LQKENI. V was trimmed by 2 bases and J by 0 bases, leaving 10 bases between them. The DNA for the CDR3 is TGTGCCAGCTCACCAGACAGTGCCGTGAACACTGAAGCTTTCTTT. It yields the protein CASSPDSAVNTEAFF.

This clone was recorded only once. The chain joins TRBV5-4 to TRBJ2-7; TRBD1 matches at 9 bases. CDR1 is SGHNT and CDR2 is YYREEE in the germline V gene (reference sequence). There are 15 residues in the CDR3. V was pared by 4 bases and J by 2 bases, with 7 bases of the junction left unmatched. This chain's CDR3 is CASSLGQGPPYEQYF. The DNA of the CDR3 is TGTGCCAGCAGCCTCGGACAGGGGCCCCCCTACGAGCAGTACTTC.

The V gene is TRBV2, the J gene TRBJ1-1, with TRBD1 identical over 9 bases. CDR3 length: 15 residues. The germline gives CDR1 SNHLY, CDR2 FYNNEI. V dropped 6 bases and J dropped 0; count of bases not matched to a gene: 5. CDR3 bases: TGTGCCAGCAGGGGACAGGGCGCCTTGAACACTGAAGCTTTCTTT. It specifies CASRGQGALNTEAFF. The variable domain in full, with the rest retrieved from reference TRBV2 and TRBJ1-1, is EPEVTQTPSHQVTQMGQEVILRCVPISNHLYFYWYRQILGQKVEFLVSFYNNEISEKSEIFDDQFSVERPDGSNFTLKIRSTKLEDSAMYFCASRGQGALNTEAFFGQGTRLTVV.

V gene TRBV5-1 combines with J gene TRBJ2-6; TRBD2 might be the D (6 bases). CDR3 length equals 18 residues. The V end was cut by 1 base, the J end by 0 bases, with 14 bases between. Looked up from germline, CDR1 is SGHRS and CDR2 is YFSETQ. CDR3: CASSLFPGESSGANVLTF. Here the CDR3 DNA reads TGCGCCAGCAGCTTGTTCCCGGGGGAAAGCTCTGGGGCCAACGTCCTGACTTTC.

This rearrangement joins TRBV28 to TRBJ2-3, with 7 positions matching TRBD1. This CDR3 spans 15 amino acids. V lost 4 bases and J lost 5; bases outside the gene matches: 9. Germline CDR1 MDHEN, CDR2 SYDVKM. The CDR3 loop reads CASSSTGVGVDTQYF. The CDR3 nucleotides read TGTGCCAGCAGTTCCACAGGGGTGGGAGTAGATACGCAGTATTTT.

Only a few counts were recorded for this clone. The chain has TRBV13 and TRBJ1-4, with 9 nucleotides matching TRBD1. The CDR3 extends over 19 amino acids. V lost 2 bases to trimming and J lost 5 bases; unmatched junction nucleotides: 15. Germline V gives CDR1 PRHDT, CDR2 FYEKMQ (reference sequence). CDR3 amino acids: CASSLSSGGQGSGNEKLFF. Here the CDR3 DNA reads TGTGCCAGCAGCTTAAGTTCTGGGGGACAGGGTTCAGGAAATGAAAAACTGTTTTTT.

This sequence joins TRBV19 and TRBJ1-6; possible D gene TRBD1, 6 bases. CDR1 and CDR2 from the germline V gene are LNHDA and SQIVND (reference sequence). The CDR3 runs 15 residues. The V end lost 3 bases, the J end lost 10 bases, and 16 bases lay between the germline ends. The CDR3 is CASSMIRQGNSPLHF. The CDR3 DNA reads as TGTGCCAGTAGTATGATCCGGCAGGGGAACTCACCCCTCCACTTT.

The CDR3 DNA reads TGTGCCAGCAGTCTGGACAGGGAGCAGCCCCAGCATTTT. The encoded protein is CASSLDREQPQHF. The chain is built from TRBV2 and TRBJ1-5; 8 bases agree with TRBD1. The CDR3 has 13 residues. Germline CDR1 is SNHLY and CDR2 is FYNNEI. Losses at the gene ends were 5 bases for V and 7 bases for J; bases not matched to a gene: 4.